The source of this T cell receptor (beta chain) is a study of blood T cell repertoires in COVID-19. The wider study: Specimens from acute and convalescent COVID-19 originated in the United States, Italy and Spain. Sources were T cells, B-cell-depleted T cells, or PBMCs; the material itself was cDNA or gDNA.

V lost 0 bases, J lost 10 bases, and 3 bases stayed unmatched. This CDR3 contains 13 residues. Germline assignment: CDR1 LNHDA and CDR2 SQIVND (reference sequence). As processed by the authors: Researchers report that nucleated cell counts were estimated from reference gene primer amplification. Measured with immunoSEQ multiplex PCR; TCRdb has only the in-frame clones, and not every one. V and J calls and clone size are as listed in that table; D and trimming were resolved from the DNA. The sample has about 250,000 clones; 89% are singletons. This sequence was found in a woman aged 35 to 49 who had recovered from COVID-19. The sample was peripheral blood. V gene TRBV19 combines with J gene TRBJ1-1, with TRBD1 matching 9 bases. The CDR3 region has the DNA TGTGCCAGTAGTATAGACGGACAGGGGAGAGCTTTCTTT. This gives the protein CASSIDGQGRAFF.